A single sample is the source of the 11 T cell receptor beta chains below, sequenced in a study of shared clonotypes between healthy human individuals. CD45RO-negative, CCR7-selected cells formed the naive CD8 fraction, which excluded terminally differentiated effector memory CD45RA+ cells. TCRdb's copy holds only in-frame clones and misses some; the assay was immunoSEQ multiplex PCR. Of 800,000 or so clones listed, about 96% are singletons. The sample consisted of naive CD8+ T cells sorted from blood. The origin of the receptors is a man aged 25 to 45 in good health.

The CDR3 DNA sequence: TGCGCCAGCAGCTTGGAAACAGGGGACTATGCTGAAGCTTTCTTT. Residues: CASSLETGDYAEAFF. The rearrangement joins TRBV5-1 to TRBJ1-1; 7 nucleotides agree with TRBD1. The length of the CDR3 is 15 residues. CDR1 and CDR2 from the germline V gene are SGHRS and YFSETQ. The J segment lost 6 bases and the V segment lost 0 bases, leaving 8 bases of the junction unmatched.

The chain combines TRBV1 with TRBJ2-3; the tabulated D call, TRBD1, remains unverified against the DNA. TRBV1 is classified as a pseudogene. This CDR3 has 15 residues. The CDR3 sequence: CTSSPVDRITDTQYF. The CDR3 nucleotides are TGCACCAGCAGCCCTGTAGACAGAATCACAGATACGCAGTATTTT.

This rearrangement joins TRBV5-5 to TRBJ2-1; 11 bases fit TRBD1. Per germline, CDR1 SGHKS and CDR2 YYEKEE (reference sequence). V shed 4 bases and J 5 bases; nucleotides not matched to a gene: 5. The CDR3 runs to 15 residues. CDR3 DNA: TGTGCCAGCAGCGCGGACAGGGGGCCTAACAATGAGCAGTTCTTC. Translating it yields CASSADRGPNNEQFF.

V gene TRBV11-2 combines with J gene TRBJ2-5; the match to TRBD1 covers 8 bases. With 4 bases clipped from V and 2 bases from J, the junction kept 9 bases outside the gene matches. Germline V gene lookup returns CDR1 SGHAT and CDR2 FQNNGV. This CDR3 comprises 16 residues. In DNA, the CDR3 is TGTGCCAGCAGCTCGTTCCTGGACAGGGAACAAGAGACCCAGTACTTC. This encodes CASSSFLDREQETQYF.

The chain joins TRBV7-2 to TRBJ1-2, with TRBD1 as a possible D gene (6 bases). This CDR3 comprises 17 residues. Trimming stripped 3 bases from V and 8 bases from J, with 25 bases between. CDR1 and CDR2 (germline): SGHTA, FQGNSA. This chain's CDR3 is CASSLEPGDSYSGGYTF. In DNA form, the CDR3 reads TGTGCCAGCAGCTTGGAGCCAGGGGACTCGTATTCGGGCGGCTACACCTTC. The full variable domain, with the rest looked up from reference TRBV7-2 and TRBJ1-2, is GAGVSQSPSNKVTEKGKDVELRCDPISGHTALYWYRQSLGQGLEFLIYFQGNSAPDKSGLPSDRFSAERTGGSVSTLTIQRTQQEDSAVYLCASSLEPGDSYSGGYTFGSGTRLTVV.

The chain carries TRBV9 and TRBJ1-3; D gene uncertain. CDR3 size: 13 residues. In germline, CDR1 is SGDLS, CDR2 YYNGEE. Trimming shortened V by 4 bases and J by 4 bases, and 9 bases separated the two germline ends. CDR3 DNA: TGTGCCAGCAGCCCATGGTCCGGAAACACCATATATTTT. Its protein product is CASSPWSGNTIYF.

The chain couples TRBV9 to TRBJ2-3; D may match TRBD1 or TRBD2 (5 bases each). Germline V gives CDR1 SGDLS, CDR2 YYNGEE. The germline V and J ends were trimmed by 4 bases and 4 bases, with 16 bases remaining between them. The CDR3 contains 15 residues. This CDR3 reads CASSLVEGLADTQYF. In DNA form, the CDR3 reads TGTGCCAGCAGCCTGGTTGAGGGGCTCGCAGATACGCAGTATTTT. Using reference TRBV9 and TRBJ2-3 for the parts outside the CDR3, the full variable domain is DSGVTQTPKHLITATGQRVTLRCSPRSGDLSVYWYQQSLDQGLQFLIQYYNGEERAKGNILERFSAQQFPDLHSELNLSSLELGDSALYFCASSLVEGLADTQYFGPGTRLTVL.

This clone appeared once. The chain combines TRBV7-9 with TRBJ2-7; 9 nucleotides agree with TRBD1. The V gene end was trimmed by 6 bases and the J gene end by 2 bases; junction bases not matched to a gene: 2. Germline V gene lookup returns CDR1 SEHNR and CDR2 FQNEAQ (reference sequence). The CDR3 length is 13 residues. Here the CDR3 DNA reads TGTGCCAGCAGAGGACAGGGGACCTACGAGCAGTACTTC. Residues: CASRGQGTYEQYF.

In DNA, the CDR3 is TGTGCCAGCCAGGGACTTTCGGACGAGCAGTACTTC. Amino acids: CASQGLSDEQYF. This rearrangement joins TRBV2 to TRBJ2-7, with TRBD2 as a possible D gene (6 bases). V was shortened by 8 bases and J by 5 bases, with 13 bases between the two germline ends. CDR3 length: 12 amino acids. Germline V CDR1 and CDR2: SNHLY, FYNNEI.

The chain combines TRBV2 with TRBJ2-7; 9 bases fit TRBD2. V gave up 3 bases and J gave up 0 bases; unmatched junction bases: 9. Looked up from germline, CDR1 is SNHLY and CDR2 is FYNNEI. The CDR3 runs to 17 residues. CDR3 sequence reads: CASSDSGGVRSSYEQYF. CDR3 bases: TGTGCCAGCAGTGATAGCGGGGGTGTCCGGTCCTCCTACGAGCAGTACTTC.

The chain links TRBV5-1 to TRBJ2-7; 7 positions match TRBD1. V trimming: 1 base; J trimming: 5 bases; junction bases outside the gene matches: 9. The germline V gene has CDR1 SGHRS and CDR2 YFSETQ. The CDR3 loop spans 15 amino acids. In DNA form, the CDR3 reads TGCGCCAGCAGCTTGACAGGGGCCTCGGGGCACGAGCAGTACTTC. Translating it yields CASSLTGASGHEQYF.